Listed below are T cell receptor beta chains from one sample, sequenced in a study of blood T cell repertoires in COVID-19. This table comes from immunoSEQ multiplex PCR, and its TCRdb copy is limited to in-frame clones, with some not included. The sample lists around 46,000 clones, 85% to 90% occurring once. Source material: PBMCs or T cells enriched from blood (not recorded which). Source of these receptors: a woman aged 50 to 65 who had recovered from COVID-19. CDR3s include the opening cysteine and the closing phenylalanine or tryptophan.

V gene,CDR3 protein
TRBV4-3,CASSQGVGWRQYF
TRBV2,CASRPGAYEQYF
TRBV6-5,CASSYGGFLFF
TRBV2,CASKLSPEAFF
TRBV6-5,CASIEGTAINSPLHF
TRBV14,CASSQGLTPREQYF
TRBV2,CASSESFGHLSEQYF
TRBV11-2,CASSVLAGGGNNEQFF
TRBV5-1,CASSSLGYEQYF
TRBV5-1,CASRRPGQLDTGELFF
TRBV6-5,CASSYGGARYNEQFF
TRBV6-2/TRBV6-3,CASSQGQLSEKLFF
TRBV5-8,CASSSRTGVYSPLHF
TRBV2,CASSFTSSAYEQYF
TRBV7-2,CASSLVRSKGFAYEQYF
TRBV5-4,CASSLVGGAYNEQFF
TRBV3-1/TRBV3-2,CATTPGGQGNFEQFF
TRBV5-6,CASSLQALTGNTIYF
TRBV2,CASSGPGGGGRETQYF
TRBV19,CASSILSSGANVLTF
TRBV7-9,CASSLLGGTGGIAAYEQYF